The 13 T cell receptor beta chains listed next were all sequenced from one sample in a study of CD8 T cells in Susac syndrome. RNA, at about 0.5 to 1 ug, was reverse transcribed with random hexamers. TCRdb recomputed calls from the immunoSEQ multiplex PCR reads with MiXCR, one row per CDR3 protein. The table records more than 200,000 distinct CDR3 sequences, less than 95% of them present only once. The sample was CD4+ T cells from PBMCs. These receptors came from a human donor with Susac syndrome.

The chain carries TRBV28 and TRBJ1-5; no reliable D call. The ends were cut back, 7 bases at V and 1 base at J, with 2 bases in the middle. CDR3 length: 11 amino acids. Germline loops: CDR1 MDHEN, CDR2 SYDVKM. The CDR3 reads CASTSNQPQHF. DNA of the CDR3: TGTGCCAGCACCAGCAATCAGCCCCAGCATTTT.

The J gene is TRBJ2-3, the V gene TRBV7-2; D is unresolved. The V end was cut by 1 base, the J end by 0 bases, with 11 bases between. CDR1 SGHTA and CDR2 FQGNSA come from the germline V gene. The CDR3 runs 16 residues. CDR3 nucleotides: TGTGCCAGCAGCTTAGGGGGAAAGGCTAGCACAGATACGCAGTATTTT. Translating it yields CASSLGGKASTDTQYF.

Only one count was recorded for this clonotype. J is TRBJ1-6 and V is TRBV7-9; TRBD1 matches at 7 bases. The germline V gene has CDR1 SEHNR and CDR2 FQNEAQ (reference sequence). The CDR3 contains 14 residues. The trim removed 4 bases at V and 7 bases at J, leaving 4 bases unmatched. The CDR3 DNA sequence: TGTGCCAGCAGCTATCGGACAGGCAATTCACCCCTCCACTTT. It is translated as CASSYRTGNSPLHF.

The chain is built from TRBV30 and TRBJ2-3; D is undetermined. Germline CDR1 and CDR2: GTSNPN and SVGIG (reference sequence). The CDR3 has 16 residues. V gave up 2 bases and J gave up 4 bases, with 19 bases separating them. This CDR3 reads CAWSPPTPSRADTQYF. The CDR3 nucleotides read TGTGCCTGGAGTCCCCCGACCCCCTCTCGGGCAGATACGCAGTATTTT. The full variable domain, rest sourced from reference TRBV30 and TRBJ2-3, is SQTIHQWPATLVQPVGSPLSLECTVEGTSNPNLYWYRQAAGRGLQLLFYSVGIGQISSEVPQNLSASRPQDRQFILSSKKLLLSDSGFYLCAWSPPTPSRADTQYFGPGTRLTVL.

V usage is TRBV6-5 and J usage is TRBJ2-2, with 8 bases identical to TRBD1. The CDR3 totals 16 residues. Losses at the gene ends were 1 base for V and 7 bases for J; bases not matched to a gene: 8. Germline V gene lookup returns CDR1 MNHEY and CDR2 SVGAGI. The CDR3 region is CASSYWVTGEIGELFF. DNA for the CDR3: TGTGCCAGCAGTTACTGGGTGACAGGGGAAATCGGGGAGCTGTTTTTT.

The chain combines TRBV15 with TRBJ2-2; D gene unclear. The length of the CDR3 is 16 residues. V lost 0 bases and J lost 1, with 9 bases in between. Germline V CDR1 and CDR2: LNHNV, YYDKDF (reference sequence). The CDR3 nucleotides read TGTGCCACCAGCAGAGATGGCCGGCAGAACACCGGGGAGCTGTTTTTT. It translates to CATSRDGRQNTGELFF.

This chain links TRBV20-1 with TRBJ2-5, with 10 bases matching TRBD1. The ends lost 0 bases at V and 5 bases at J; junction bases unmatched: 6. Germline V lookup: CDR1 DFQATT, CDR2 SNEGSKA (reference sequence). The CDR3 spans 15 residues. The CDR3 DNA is TGCAGTGCTAGAGATCTGACAGGGGGCCTGGAGACCCAGTACTTC. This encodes CSARDLTGGLETQYF.

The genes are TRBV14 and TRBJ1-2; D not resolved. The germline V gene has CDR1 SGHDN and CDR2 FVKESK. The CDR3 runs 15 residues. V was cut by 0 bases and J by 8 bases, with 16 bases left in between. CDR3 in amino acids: CASSQDRQSLWGYTF. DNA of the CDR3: TGTGCCAGCAGCCAAGATCGTCAGAGCCTCTGGGGCTACACCTTC.

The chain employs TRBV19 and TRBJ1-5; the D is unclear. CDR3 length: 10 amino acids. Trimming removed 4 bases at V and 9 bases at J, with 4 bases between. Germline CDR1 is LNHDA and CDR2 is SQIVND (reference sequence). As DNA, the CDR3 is TGTGCCAGTAGTAACCGGCCCCAGCATTTT. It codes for CASSNRPQHF.

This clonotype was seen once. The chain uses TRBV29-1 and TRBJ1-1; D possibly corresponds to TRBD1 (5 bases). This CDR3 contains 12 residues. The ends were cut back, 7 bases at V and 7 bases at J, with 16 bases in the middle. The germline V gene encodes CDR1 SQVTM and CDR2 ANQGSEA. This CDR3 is CSAGTLRGEAFF. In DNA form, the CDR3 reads TGCAGCGCGGGGACCCTCCGAGGTGAAGCTTTCTTT.

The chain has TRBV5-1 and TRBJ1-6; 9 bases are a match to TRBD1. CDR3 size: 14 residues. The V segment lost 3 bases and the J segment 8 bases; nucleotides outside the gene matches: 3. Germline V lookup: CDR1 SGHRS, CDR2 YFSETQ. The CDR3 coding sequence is TGCGCCAGCAGCTCCACAGGGGGCGATTCACCCCTCCACTTT. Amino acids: CASSSTGGDSPLHF.

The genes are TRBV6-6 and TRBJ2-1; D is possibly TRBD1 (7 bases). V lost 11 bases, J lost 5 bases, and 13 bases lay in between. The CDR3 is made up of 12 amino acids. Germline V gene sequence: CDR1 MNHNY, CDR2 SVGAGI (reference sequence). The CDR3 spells CAGGTANNEQFF. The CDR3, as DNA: TGTGCCGGAGGGACAGCGAACAATGAGCAGTTCTTC.

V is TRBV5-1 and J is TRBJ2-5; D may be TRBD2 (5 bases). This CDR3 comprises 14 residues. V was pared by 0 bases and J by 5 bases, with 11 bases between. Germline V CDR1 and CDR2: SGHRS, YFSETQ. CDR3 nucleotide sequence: TGCGCCAGCAGCTTGGCCCGGGGAGATGAGACCCAGTACTTC. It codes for CASSLARGDETQYF.